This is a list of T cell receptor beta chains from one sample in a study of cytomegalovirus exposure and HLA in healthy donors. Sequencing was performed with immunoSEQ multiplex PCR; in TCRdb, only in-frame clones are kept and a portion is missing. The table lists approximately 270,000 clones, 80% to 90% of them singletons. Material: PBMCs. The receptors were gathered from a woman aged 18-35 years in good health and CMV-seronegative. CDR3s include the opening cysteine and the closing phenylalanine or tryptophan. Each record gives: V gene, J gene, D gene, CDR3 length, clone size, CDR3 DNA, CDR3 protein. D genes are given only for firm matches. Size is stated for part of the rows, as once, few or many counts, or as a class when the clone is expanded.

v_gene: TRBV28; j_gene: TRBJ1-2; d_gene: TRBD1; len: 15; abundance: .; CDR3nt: TGTGCCAGCATAATCGCGGACAGGGGGCGAGGTGGCTACACCTTC; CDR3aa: CASIIADRGRGGYTF
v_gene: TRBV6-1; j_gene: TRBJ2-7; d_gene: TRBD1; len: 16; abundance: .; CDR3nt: TGTGCCAGCAGTGAGACCGGGACAGGGGGGTCCTACGAGCAGTACTTC; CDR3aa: CASSETGTGGSYEQYF
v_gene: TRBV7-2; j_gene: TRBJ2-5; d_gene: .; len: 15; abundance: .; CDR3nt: TGTGCCAGCAGCTTAGCGGCAGGGTGGGGAGAGACCCAGTACTTC; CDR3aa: CASSLAAGWGETQYF
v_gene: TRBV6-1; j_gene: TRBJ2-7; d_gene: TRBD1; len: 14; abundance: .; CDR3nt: TGTGCCAGCAAAGGAGGGACAGGGGGCCTCGAGCAGTACTTC; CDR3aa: CASKGGTGGLEQYF
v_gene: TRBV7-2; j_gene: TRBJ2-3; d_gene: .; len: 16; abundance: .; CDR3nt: TGTGCCAGCAGCCTCGCACGGGGGGCGGGCACAGATACGCAGTATTTT; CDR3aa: CASSLARGAGTDTQYF
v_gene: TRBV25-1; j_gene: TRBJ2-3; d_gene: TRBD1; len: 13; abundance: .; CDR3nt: TGTGCCAGCAAGAGACAGGGGGCTGATACGCAGTATTTT; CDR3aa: CASKRQGADTQYF
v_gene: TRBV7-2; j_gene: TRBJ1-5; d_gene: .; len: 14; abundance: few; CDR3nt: TGTGCCAGCAGCCCGACAGGAGGCAATCAGCCCCAGCATTTT; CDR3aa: CASSPTGGNQPQHF
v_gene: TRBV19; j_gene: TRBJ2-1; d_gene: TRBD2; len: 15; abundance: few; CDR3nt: TGTGCCAGTAGTATGGGACTAGCGGGAGGGGGTGTGCAGTTCTTC; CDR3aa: CASSMGLAGGGVQFF
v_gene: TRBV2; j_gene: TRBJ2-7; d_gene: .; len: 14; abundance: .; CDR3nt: TGTGCCAGCAGTCTGCCACAGGTACGCTACGAGCAGTACTTC; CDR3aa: CASSLPQVRYEQYF
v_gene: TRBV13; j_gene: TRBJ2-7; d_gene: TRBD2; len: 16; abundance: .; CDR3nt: TGTGCCAGCAGCGGAGGTATTAGCGGGAGTAGCAACGAGCAGTACTTC; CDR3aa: CASSGGISGSSNEQYF
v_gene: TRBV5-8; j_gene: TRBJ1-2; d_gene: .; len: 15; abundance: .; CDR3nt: TGTGCCAGCAGCCCAAACCCACGGGCGGGGGTTGGCTACACCTTC; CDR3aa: CASSPNPRAGVGYTF
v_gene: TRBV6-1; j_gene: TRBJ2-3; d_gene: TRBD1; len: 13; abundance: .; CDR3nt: TGTGCCAGCAGGGGAACAGGGGTGGATACGCAGTATTTT; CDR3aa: CASRGTGVDTQYF
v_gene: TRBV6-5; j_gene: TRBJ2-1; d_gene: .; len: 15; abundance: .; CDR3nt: TGTGCCAGCAGTTTCCGGGACACGAAAAGAAATGAGCAGTTCTTC; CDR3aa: CASSFRDTKRNEQFF
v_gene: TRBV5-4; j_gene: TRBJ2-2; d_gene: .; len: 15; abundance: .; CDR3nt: TGTGCCAGCAGTGGACTAACCACAAACACCGGGGAGCTGTTTTTT; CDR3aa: CASSGLTTNTGELFF
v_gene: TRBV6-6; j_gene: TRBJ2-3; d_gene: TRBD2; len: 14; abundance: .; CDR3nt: TGTGCCAGCAGACGAGCGGGGGGGATGGATACGCAGTATTTT; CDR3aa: CASRRAGGMDTQYF
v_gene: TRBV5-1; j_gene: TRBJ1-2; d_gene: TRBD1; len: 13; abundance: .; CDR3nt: TGCGCCAGCAGCTTACAGACAGGGGATGGCTACACCTTC; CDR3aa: CASSLQTGDGYTF
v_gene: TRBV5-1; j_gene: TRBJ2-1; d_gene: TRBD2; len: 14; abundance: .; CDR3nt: TGCGCCAGCAGCTTGGCGGGGGGATGGGGTGAGCAGTTCTTC; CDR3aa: CASSLAGGWGEQFF
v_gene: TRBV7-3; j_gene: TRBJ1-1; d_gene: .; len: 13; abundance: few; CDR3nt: TGTGCCAGCAGCTCCCGTGAGGGTGGCGAAGCTTTCTTT; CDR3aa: CASSSREGGEAFF
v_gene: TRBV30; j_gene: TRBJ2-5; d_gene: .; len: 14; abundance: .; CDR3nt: TGTGCCTGGAGTATAGGGGGGGTCCAAGAGACCCAGTACTTC; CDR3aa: CAWSIGGVQETQYF
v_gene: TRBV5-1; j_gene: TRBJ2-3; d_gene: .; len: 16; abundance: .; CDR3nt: TGCGCCAGCAGCCTAGACGGAATCTATTACACAGATACGCAGTATTTT; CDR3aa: CASSLDGIYYTDTQYF
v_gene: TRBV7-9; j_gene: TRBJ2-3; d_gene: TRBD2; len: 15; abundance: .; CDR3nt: TGTGCCAGCAGCTTAGTCGCGGGAGGGACAGATACGCAGTATTTT; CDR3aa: CASSLVAGGTDTQYF
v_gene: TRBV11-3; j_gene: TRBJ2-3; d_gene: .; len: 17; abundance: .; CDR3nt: TGTGCCAGCAGCCCATATGTCCGGGACATCAGTCTAGATACGCAGTATTTT; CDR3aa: CASSPYVRDISLDTQYF
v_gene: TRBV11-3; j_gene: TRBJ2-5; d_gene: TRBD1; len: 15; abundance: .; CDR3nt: TGTGCCAGCAGCATATCCCGAGGGGGCAGGGAGACCCAGTACTTC; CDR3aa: CASSISRGGRETQYF
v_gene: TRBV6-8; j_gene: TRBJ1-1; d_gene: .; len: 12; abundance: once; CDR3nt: TGTGCCTTTCCGAGGGGGTCCACTGAAGCTTTCTTT; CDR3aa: CAFPRGSTEAFF
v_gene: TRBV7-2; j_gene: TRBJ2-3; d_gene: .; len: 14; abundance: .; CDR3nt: TGTGCCAGCAGCTCGGACGGGAACACAGATACGCAGTATTTT; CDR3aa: CASSSDGNTDTQYF
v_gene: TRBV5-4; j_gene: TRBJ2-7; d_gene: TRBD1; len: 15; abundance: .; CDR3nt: TGTGCCAGCAGCTCACGACAGGGGCGCTCCTACGAGCAGTACTTC; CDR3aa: CASSSRQGRSYEQYF
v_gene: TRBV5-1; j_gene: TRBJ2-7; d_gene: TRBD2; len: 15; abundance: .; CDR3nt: TGCGCCAGCAGCTTCGGGACTAGCGGCTCCTACGAGCAGTACTTC; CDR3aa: CASSFGTSGSYEQYF
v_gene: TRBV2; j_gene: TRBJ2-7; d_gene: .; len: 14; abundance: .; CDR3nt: TGTGCCAGCAGCAGAGAGGAGGGGTCCTACGAGCAGTACTTC; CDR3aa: CASSREEGSYEQYF
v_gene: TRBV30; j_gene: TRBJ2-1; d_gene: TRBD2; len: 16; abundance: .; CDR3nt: TGTGCCTGGAGTGCTCTAGCGGGAGGGCCCCACAATGAGCAGTTCTTC; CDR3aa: CAWSALAGGPHNEQFF
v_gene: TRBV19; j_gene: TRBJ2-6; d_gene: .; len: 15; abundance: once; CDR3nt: TGTGCCAGTAACAACAGACACTCTGGGGCCAACGTCCTGACTTTC; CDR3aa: CASNNRHSGANVLTF
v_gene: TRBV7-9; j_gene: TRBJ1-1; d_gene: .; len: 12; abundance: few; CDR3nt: TGTGCCAGCAGCAGGCCGGGAGGGCGAGCTTTCTTT; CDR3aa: CASSRPGGRAFF
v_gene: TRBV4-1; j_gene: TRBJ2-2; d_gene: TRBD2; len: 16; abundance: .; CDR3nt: TGCGCCAGCAGCCAACTAGCGGGGGGGCATACCGGGGAGCTGTTTTTT; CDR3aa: CASSQLAGGHTGELFF
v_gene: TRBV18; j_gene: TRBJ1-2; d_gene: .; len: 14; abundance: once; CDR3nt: TGTGCCAGCTCACCACCGGCACAGGAAAGTGGCTACACCTTC; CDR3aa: CASSPPAQESGYTF
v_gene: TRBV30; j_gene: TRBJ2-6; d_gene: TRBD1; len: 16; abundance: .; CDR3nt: TGTGCCTGGAGAAGGGGGCGACTCTCTGGGGCCAACGTCCTGACTTTC; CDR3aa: CAWRRGRLSGANVLTF
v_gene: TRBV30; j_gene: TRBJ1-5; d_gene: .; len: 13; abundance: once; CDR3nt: TGTGCCTGGAGTACAGGGACCAATCAGCCCCAGCATTTT; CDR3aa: CAWSTGTNQPQHF
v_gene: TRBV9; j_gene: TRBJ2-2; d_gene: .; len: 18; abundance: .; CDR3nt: TGTGCCAGCAGCATCACCCCCCGGGAACAGCGGAACACCGGGGAGCTGTTTTTT; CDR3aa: CASSITPREQRNTGELFF
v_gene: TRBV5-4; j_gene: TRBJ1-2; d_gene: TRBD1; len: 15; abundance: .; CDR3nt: TGTGCCAGCAGCTTGGGGGTCAGGGGGTCGAATGGCTACACCTTC; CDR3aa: CASSLGVRGSNGYTF
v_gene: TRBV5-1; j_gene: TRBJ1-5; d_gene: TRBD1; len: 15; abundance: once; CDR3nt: TGCGCCAGCAGCTACGGAGACAGGGATGATCAGCCCCAGCATTTT; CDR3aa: CASSYGDRDDQPQHF
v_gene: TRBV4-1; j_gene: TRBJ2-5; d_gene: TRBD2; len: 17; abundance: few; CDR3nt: TGCGCCAGCAGCCAAGACGAGAGTAGCGGGAGAAGGGAGACCCAGTACTTC; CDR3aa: CASSQDESSGRRETQYF
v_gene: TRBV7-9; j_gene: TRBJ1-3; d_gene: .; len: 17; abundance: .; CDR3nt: TGTGCCAGCAGCTTAAACTTCGGTGGGGCCTCTGGAAACACCATATATTTT; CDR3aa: CASSLNFGGASGNTIYF
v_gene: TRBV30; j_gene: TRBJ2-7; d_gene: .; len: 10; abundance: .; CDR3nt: TGTGCCTGGGCCGGGTACGAGCAGTACTTC; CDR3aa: CAWAGYEQYF
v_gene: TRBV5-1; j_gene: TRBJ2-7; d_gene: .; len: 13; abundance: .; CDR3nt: TGCGCCAGCAGCCTCGAAGGGGCCTACGAGCAGTACTTC; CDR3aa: CASSLEGAYEQYF
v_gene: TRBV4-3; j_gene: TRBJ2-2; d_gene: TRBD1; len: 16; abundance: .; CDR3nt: TGCGCCAGCAGCCAAGACAGACAGGGTGACACCGGGGAGCTGTTTTTT; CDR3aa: CASSQDRQGDTGELFF
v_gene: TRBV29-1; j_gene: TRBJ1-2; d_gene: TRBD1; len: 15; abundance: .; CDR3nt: TGCAGCGTTTCCACTACGACAGGGGAGTCGTATGGCTACACCTTC; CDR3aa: CSVSTTTGESYGYTF
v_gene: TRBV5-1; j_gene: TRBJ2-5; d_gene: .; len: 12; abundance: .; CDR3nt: TGCGCCAGCAGCTTGGCCCGGGAGACCCAGTACTTC; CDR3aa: CASSLARETQYF
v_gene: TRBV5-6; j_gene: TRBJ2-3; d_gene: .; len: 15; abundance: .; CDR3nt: TGTGCCAGCAGCTTGCAGGGGTTCAGCACAGATACGCAGTATTTT; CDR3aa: CASSLQGFSTDTQYF
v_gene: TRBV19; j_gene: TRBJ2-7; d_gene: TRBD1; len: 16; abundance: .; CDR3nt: TGTGCCAGTAGAACTGAAGGACAGGGTGATCGCTACGAGCAGTACTTC; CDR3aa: CASRTEGQGDRYEQYF
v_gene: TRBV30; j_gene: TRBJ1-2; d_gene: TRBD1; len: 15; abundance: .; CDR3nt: TGTGCCTGGGGGCCTCTTCCGGGACAGATTTATGGCTACACCTTC; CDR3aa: CAWGPLPGQIYGYTF
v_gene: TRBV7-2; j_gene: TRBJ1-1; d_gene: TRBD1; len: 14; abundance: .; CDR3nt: TGTGCCAGCAGCCGAGGGACAGGGCGGACTGAAGCTTTCTTT; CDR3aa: CASSRGTGRTEAFF
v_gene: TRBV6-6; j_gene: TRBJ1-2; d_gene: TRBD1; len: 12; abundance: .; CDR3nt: TGTGCCAGCAGTTTGACAGGGAATGGCTACACCTTC; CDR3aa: CASSLTGNGYTF
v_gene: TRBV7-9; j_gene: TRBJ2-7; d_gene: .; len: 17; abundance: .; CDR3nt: TGTGCCAGCAGCTTAATATCGACTGGCGGGGAACCCTACGAGCAGTACTTC; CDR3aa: CASSLISTGGEPYEQYF
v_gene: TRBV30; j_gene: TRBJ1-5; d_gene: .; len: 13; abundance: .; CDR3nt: TGTGCCTGGAGTCCGGACTCCAATCAGCCCCAGCATTTT; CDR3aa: CAWSPDSNQPQHF
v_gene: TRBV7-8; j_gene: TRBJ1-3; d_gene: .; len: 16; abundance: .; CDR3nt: TGTGCCAGCAGCTTAGGGACAGTCAACTCTGGAAACACCATATATTTT; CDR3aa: CASSLGTVNSGNTIYF
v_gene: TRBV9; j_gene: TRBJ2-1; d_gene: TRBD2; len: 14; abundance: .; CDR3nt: TGTGCCAGCAGCGGGGGACTAGGTTACAATGAGCAGTTCTTC; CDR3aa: CASSGGLGYNEQFF
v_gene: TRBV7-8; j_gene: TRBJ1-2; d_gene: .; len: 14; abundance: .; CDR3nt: TGTGCCAGCAGCCAGACGGGGTTGAGCTATGGCTACACCTTC; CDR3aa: CASSQTGLSYGYTF
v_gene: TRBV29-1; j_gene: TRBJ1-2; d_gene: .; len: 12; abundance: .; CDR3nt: TGCAGCGTTGGACAGGAGGACTATGGCTACACCTTC; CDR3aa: CSVGQEDYGYTF
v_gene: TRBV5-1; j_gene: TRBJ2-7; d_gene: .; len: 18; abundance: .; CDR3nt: TGCGCCAGCAGCTTGAAAGGGGGTTGGGCAGACCTCTCCTACGAGCAGTACTTC; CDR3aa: CASSLKGGWADLSYEQYF
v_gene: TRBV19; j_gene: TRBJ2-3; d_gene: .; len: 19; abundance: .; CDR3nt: TGTGCCAGTAGTCCCGACCACCGTTACACGGGGAGAGGTTCAGATACGCAGTATTTT; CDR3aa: CASSPDHRYTGRGSDTQYF
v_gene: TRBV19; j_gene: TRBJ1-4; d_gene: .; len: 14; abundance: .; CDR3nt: TGTGCCAGTAGTATAGACAGGGGACATGAAAAACTGTTTTTT; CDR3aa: CASSIDRGHEKLFF
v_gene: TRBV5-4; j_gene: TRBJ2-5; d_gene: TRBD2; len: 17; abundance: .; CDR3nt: TGTGCCAGCAGCTGGGGGGGGACTAGCGGTGTCGGTGAGACCCAGTACTTC; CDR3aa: CASSWGGTSGVGETQYF